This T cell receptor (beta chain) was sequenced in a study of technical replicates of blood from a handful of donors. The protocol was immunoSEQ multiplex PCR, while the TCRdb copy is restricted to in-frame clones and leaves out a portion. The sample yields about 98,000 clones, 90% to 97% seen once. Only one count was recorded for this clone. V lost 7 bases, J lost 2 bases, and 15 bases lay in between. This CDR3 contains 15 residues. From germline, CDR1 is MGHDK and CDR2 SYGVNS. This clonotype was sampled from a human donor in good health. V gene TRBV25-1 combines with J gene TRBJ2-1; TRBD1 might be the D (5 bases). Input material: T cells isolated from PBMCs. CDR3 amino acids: CASTGSWGTYNEQFF. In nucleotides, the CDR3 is TGTGCCAGCACTGGATCCTGGGGCACCTACAATGAGCAGTTCTTC.